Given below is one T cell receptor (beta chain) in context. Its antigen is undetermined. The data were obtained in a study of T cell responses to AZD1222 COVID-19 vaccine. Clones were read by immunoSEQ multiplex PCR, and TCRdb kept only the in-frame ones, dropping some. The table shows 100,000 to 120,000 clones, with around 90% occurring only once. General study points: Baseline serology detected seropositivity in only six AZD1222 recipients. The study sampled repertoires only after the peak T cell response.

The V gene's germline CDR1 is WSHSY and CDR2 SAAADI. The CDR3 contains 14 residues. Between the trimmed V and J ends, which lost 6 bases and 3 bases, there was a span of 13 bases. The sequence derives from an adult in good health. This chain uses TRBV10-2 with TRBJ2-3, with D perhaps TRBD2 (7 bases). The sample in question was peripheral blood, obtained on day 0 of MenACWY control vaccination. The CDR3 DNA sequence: TGCGCCAGCAGGAAGGGGGAGGGGACAGATACGCAGTATTTT. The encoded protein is CASRKGEGTDTQYF.